A single sample is the source of the 6 T cell receptor beta chains below, sequenced in a study of T-cell memory formation after mild COVID-19. Each CDR3 protein gets one entry after TCRdb re-called the 5' RACE reads with MiXCR. Of some 29,000 distinct CDR3 sequences in the sample, 16% were seen once. Sequencing was carried out using PBMCs or a T cell subset sorted from them (not recorded which). Every receptor here comes from an adult who had mild COVID-19 (a few samples of this study predate the infection). Cell type and time point are not known.

The chain joins TRBV3-1 to TRBJ1-5; TRBD1 might be the D (5 bases). The CDR3 sequence is 15 residues long. Trimming shortened V by 6 bases and J by 11 bases, and 23 bases separated the two germline ends. Germline loops: CDR1 LGHDT, CDR2 YNNKEL (reference sequence). This CDR3 reads CASSATVNAGGTQHF. The CDR3 DNA follows: TGTGCCAGCAGTGCGACAGTAAACGCCGGGGGGACCCAGCATTTT.

This clonotype has at least ten counts. The V gene is TRBV6-5, the J gene TRBJ1-5; perhaps TRBD1 as D (5 bases). CDR3 length: 13 residues. Trimming cost V 6 bases and J 6 bases, with 12 bases left between them. Germline V gives CDR1 MNHEY, CDR2 SVGAGI. Here the CDR3 reads CASSGGRGQPQHF. In DNA, the CDR3 is TGTGCCAGCAGCGGGGGGAGGGGTCAGCCCCAGCATTTT.

Sample share makes this clonotype medium-sized (0.01 to 0.1%). This rearrangement joins TRBV20-1 to TRBJ2-1; no firm D call. From germline, CDR1 is DFQATT and CDR2 SNEGSKA (reference sequence). The CDR3 runs to 11 residues. The V end was cut by 3 bases, the J end by 13 bases, with 13 bases between. In DNA, the CDR3 is TGCAGTGCTAGTGTTGGCTCGTATCAGTTCTTC. Translated: CSASVGSYQFF.

In its sample, this clonotype was seen many times. The rearrangement uses TRBV13 and TRBJ2-7; the match to TRBD1 covers 7 bases. Germline CDR1 and CDR2: PRHDT and FYEKMQ (reference sequence). This CDR3 has 15 amino acids. Germline trimming cut 5 bases from V and 2 bases from J; bases unmatched to any gene: 9. CDR3 loop: CASSRTGTAAYEQYF. The CDR3 DNA is TGTGCCAGCAGCCGTACCGGGACAGCCGCCTACGAGCAGTACTTC.

This chain joins TRBV7-9 and TRBJ2-7, with D maybe TRBD1 (5 bases). Trimming cost V 0 bases and J 3 bases, with 9 bases left between them. The CDR3 is 14 amino acids. Germline V gene data show CDR1 as SEHNR and CDR2 as FQNEAQ (reference sequence). The CDR3 DNA sequence: TGTGCCAGCAGCTTAGCTGTGGGGCTCTACGAGCAGTACTTC. Encoded protein: CASSLAVGLYEQYF.

This clonotype was detected many times. The chain links TRBV7-9 to TRBJ2-1, with 11 bases lining up with TRBD2. V lost 3 bases, J lost 1 base, and 5 bases stayed unmatched. There are 17 residues in the CDR3. In germline, CDR1 is SEHNR, CDR2 FQNEAQ (reference sequence). In DNA form, the CDR3 reads TGTGCCAGCAGCTTTAGCGGGAGGGCCGATTCCTACAATGAGCAGTTCTTC. It codes for CASSFSGRADSYNEQFF. Together with reference TRBV7-9 and TRBJ2-1, the CDR3 gives the full variable domain: DTGVSQNPRHKITKRGQNVTFRCDPISEHNRLYWYRQTLGQGPEFLTYFQNEAQLEKSRLLSDRFSAERPKGSFSTLEIQRTEQGDSAMYLCASSFSGRADSYNEQFFGPGTRLTVL.